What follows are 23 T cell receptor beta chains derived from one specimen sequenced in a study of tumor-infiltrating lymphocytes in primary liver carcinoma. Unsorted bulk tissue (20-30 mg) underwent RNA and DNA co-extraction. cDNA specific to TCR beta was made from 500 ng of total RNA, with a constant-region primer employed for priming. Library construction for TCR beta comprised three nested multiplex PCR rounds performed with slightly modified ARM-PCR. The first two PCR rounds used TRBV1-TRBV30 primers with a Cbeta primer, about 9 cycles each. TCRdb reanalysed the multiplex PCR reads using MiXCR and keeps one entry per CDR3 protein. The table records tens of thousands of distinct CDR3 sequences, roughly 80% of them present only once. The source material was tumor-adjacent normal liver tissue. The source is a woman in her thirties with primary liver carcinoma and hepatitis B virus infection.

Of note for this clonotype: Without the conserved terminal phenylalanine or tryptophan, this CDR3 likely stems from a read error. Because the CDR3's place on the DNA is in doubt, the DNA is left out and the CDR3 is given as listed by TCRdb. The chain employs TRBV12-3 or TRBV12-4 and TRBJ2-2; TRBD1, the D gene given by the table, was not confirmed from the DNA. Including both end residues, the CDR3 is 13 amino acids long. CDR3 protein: CASSLTGVGELFL.

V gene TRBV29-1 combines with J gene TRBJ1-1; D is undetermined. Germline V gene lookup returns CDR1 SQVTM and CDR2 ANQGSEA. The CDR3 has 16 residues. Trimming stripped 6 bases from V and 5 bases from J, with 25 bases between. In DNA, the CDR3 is TGCAGCGTCGACACTGCTACTACAAGGATGGGAACTGAAGCTTTCTTT. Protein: CSVDTATTRMGTEAFF.

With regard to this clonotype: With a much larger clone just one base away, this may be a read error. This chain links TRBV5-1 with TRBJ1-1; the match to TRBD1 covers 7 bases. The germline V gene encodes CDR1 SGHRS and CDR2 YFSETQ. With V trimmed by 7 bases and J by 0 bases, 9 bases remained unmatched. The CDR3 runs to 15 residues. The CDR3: CASGVGTVLNTEAFF. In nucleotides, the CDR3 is TGCGCCAGCGGGGTTGGGACAGTTTTGAACACTGAAGCTTTCTTT.

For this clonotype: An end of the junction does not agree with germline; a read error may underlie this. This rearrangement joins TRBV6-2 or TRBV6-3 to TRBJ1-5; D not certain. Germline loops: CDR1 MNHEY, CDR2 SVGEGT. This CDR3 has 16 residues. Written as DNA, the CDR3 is TGTGCCAGCAGCTCTCCAACGGCCGGGAGCAATCAGCCCCAGCGTTTT. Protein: CASSSPTAGSNQPQRF.

CDR3 sequence (DNA): TGTGCCAGCAGTGACGGACTAGCTCCGGACATTCAGTACTTC. Translating it yields CASSDGLAPDIQYF. V and J are TRBV6-2 or TRBV6-3 and TRBJ2-4; the match to TRBD2 covers 8 bases. Germline loops: CDR1 MNHEY, CDR2 SVGEGT. The CDR3 covers 14 residues. V lost 5 bases to trimming and J lost 8 bases; unmatched junction nucleotides: 8.

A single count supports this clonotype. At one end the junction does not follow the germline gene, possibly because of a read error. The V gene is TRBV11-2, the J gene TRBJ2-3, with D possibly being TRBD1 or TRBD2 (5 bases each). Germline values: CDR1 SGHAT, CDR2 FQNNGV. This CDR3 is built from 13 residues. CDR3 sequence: CVSSASRENTRYF. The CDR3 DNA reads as TGTGTCAGCAGCGCCTCCAGGGAGAATACGCGGTATTTT.

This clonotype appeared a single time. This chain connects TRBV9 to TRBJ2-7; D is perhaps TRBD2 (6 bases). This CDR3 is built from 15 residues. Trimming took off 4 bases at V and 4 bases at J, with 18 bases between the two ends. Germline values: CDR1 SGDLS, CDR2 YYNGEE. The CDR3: CASSPLGSKTYEQYF. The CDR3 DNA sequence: TGTGCCAGCAGCCCTCTCGGGAGCAAGACATACGAGCAGTACTTC.

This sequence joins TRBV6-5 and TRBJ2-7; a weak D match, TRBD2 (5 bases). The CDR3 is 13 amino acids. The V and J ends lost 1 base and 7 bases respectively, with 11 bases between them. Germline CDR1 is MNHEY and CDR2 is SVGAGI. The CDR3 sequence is CASSYYSDYEQYF. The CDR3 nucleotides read TGTGCCAGCAGTTACTACTCAGACTATGAGCAGTACTTC.

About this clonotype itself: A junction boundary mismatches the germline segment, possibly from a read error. The CDR3 DNA is TGCGCCAGCAGCCAAGAGTTTTCTAGGACAGGGAACTACGAGCAGTGCTTC. Its translation: CASSQEFSRTGNYEQCF. This chain links TRBV4-3 with TRBJ2-7; 8 positions match TRBD1. Germline V gene sequence: CDR1 LGHNA, CDR2 YSLEER. This CDR3 has 17 amino acids.

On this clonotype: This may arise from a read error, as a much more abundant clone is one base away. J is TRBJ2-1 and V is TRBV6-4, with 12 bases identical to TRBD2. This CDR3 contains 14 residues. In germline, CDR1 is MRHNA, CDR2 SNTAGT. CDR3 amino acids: CVSSLAGGSGEQFF. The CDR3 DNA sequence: TGTGTCAGCAGCCTAGCGGGAGGGTCCGGTGAGCAGTTCTTC.

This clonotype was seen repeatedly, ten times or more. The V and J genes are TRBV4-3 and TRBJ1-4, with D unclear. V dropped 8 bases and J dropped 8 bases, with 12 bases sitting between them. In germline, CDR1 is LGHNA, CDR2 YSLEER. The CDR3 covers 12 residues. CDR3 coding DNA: TGCGCCAGCTCCGCCCGTGACGAAAAACTGTTTTTT. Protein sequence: CASSARDEKLFF.

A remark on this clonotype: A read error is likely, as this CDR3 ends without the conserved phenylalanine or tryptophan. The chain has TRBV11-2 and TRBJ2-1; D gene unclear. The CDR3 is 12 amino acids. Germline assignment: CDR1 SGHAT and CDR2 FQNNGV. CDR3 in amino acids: CASSMERNVQFL. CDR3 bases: TGTGCGAGCAGCATGGAAAGGAATGTGCAGTTCTTA.

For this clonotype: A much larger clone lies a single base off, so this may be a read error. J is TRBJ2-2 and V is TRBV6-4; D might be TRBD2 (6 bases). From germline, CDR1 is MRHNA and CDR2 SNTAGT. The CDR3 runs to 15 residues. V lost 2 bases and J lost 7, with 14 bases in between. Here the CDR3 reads CASSDGSGRVGELFF. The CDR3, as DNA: TGTGCCAGCAGTGACGGGTCCGGGAGAGTCGGGGAGCTGTTTTTT.

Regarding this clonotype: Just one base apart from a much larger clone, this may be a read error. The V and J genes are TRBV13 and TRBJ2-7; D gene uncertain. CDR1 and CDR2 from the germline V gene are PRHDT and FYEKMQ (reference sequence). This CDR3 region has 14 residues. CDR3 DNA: TGTGCCAGCAGCTTAAGCAGGAGCTCCTACGAGCAGTGCTTC. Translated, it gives CASSLSRSSYEQCF.

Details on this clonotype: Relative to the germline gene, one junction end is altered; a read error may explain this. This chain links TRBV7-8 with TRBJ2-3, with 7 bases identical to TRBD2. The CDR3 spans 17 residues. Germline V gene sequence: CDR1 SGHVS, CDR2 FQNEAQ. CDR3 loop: CASSLEEAGGSTDTQYF. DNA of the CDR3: TGTGCCAGCAGCTTAGAAGAGGCTGGCGGGAGCACAGATACGCAATATTTT.

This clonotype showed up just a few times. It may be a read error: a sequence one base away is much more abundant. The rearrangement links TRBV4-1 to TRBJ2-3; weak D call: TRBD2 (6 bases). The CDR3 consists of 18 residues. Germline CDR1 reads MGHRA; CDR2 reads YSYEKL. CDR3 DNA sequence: TGCGCCAGCAGCCAAGATCTGGGCGGGACCCCGGGCACAGATATGCAGTATTTT. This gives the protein CASSQDLGGTPGTDMQYF.

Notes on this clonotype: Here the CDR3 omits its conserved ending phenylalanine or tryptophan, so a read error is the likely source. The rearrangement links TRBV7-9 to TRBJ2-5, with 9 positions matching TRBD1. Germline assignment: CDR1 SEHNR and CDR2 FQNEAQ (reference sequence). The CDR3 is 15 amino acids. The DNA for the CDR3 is TGTGCTAGCAGCTCCCGGGACAGGGTTCTAGAGACCCAGTACTCC. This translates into CASSSRDRVLETQYS.

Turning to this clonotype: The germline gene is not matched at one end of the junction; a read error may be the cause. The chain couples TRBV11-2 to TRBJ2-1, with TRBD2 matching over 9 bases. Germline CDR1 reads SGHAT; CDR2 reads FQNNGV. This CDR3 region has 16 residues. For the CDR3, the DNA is TGTACCAGCAGCACCTCTCTAGCGGGACGATACAATGAGCAATTCTTC. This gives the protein CTSSTSLAGRYNEQFF.

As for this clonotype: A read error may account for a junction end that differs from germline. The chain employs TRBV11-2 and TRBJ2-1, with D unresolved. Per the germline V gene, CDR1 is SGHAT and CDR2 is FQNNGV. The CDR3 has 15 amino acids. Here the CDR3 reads CASSLELVTYSEQLF. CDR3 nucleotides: TGTGCCAGCAGCTTAGAACTTGTTACCTACAGTGAGCAGCTCTTC.

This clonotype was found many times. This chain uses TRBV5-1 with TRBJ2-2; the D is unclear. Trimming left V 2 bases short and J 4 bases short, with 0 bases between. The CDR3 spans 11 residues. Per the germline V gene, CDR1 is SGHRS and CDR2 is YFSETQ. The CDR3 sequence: CASSFTGELFF. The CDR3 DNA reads TGCGCCAGCAGCTTCACCGGGGAGCTGTTTTTT.

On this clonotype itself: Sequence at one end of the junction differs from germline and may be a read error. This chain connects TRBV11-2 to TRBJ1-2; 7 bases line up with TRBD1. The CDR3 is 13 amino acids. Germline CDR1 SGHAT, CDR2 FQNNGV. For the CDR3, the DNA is TGTGCCTTCACTCAGGGGGGGTGTGGAGGCTACGCCTTC. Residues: CAFTQGGCGGYAF. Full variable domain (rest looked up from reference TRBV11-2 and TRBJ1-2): EAGVAQSPRYKIIEKRQSVAFWCNPISGHATLYWYQQILGQGPKLLIQFQNNGVVDDSQLPKDRFSAERLKGVDSTLKIQPAKLEDSAVYLCAFTQGGCGGYAFGSGTRLTVV.

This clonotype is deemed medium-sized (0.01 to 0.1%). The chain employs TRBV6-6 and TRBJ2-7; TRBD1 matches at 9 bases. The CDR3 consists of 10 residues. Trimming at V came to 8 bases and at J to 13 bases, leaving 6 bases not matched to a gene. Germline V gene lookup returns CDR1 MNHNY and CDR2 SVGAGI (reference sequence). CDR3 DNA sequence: TGTGCCAGCGGCCGGGACAGGGCCTACTTC. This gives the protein CASGRDRAYF.

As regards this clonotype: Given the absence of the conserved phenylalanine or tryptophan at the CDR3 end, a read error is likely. The CDR3 sequence: CASSVPGAGNSSLHL. In DNA form, the CDR3 reads TGTGCCAGTAGCGTTCCGGGGGCTGGGAATTCATCCCTCCACTTA. The chain has TRBV11-3 and TRBJ1-6, with D perhaps TRBD1 (6 bases). Germline CDR1 reads SGHNT; CDR2 reads YENEEA. The CDR3 loop spans 15 amino acids.